Only a few counts were recorded for the clone carrying this T cell receptor beta chain. V lost 4 bases and J lost 0; bases outside the gene matches: 2. Looked up from germline, CDR1 is SGHTA and CDR2 is FQGNSA. This CDR3 is 15 amino acids long. Libraries were prepared by immunoSEQ multiplex PCR; TCRdb keeps only in-frame clonotypes and omits some of them. The table has over 250,000 clones, roughly 80% seen once; the top ten hold roughly 4%. This specimen belongs to a study of blood T cell repertoires in COVID-19. As for the study in general: Some COVID-19 samples were acute and others convalescent; all came from the United States, Italy and Spain. T cells, B-cell-depleted T cells, or PBMCs provided the cDNA or gDNA that served as material.

The source of this sequence is a man aged 30-40 years with acute COVID-19. The sequencing input was PBMCs or T cells enriched from blood (not recorded which). This chain links TRBV7-2 with TRBJ1-3; 8 bases are a match to TRBD1. CDR3: CASSWTGRSGNTIYF. The CDR3 DNA reads as TGTGCCAGCAGCTGGACAGGGCGCTCTGGAAACACCATATATTTT.